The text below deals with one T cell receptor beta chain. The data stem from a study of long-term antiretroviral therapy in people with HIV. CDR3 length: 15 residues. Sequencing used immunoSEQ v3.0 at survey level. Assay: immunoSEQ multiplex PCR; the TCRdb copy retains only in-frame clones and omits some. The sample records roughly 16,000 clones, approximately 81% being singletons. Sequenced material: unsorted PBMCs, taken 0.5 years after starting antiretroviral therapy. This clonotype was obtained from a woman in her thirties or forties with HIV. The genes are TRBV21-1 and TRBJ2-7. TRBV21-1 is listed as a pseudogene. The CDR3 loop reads CASSKEVGRCYEQYF. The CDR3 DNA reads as TGTGCCAGCAGCAAAGAGGTTGGCAGATGCTACGAGCAGTACTTC.